The rows below give T cell receptor beta chains drawn from one sample of a study of glioma-infiltrating T cells after dendritic cell vaccination. Assay used: immunoSEQ multiplex PCR; TCRdb lists only in-frame clones, some missing. In the table there are roughly 100,000 clones, roughly 76% of which are singletons. Specimen: blood, collected before dendritic cell vaccination. These receptors all come from a human donor with glioblastoma. Each CDR3 is given with its conserved first and last residue. D genes are given only for firm matches. The size entry is marked missing in some rows and otherwise reads once, few, many or a size class.

clone_size j_call d_call v_call cdr3_aa cdr3_nt
NA TRBJ2-3 NA TRBV7-2 CASSARRGKGTDTQYF TGTGCCAGCAGCGCCCGGAGGGGCAAGGGCACAGATACGCAGTATTTT
NA TRBJ2-1 NA TRBV6-6 CASSLVDRNNEQFF TGTGCCAGCAGTTTAGTCGACAGGAACAATGAGCAGTTCTTC
many TRBJ1-2 TRBD1 TRBV18 CASSGQGANGYTF TGTGCCAGCTCGGGGCAGGGGGCCAACGGCTACACCTTC
NA TRBJ1-2 NA TRBV6-5 CASSYAGTVGYTF TGTGCCAGCAGTTACGCAGGTACTGTCGGCTACACCTTC
NA TRBJ2-3 TRBD1 TRBV9 CASSLPGQASTDTQYF TGTGCCAGCAGCTTACCGGGACAGGCCAGCACAGATACGCAGTATTTT
NA TRBJ2-3 NA TRBV14 CASSTGGGTDTQYF TGTGCCAGCTCAACGGGGGGCGGAACAGATACGCAGTATTTT
few TRBJ1-3 NA TRBV5-8 CASTPWLSGNTIYF TGTGCCAGCACCCCCTGGCTCTCTGGAAACACCATATATTTT
NA TRBJ1-1 NA TRBV6-5 CASTLQATGEAFF TGTGCCAGCACCCTACAGGCAACAGGTGAAGCTTTCTTT
NA TRBJ2-3 NA TRBV30 CAHTGGGTDTQYF TGTGCCCATACCGGCGGGGGCACAGATACGCAGTATTTT
NA TRBJ2-1 TRBD2 TRBV11-2 CASSGTSSDEQFF TGTGCCAGCAGCGGGACTAGTAGTGATGAGCAGTTCTTC
NA TRBJ1-2 NA TRBV19 CASSIILRTANYGYTF TGTGCCAGTAGTATAATATTGAGGACAGCGAACTATGGCTACACCTTC
NA TRBJ2-2 TRBD2 TRBV4-1 CASSQDEWRGVAGELFF TGCGCCAGCAGCCAAGATGAATGGCGGGGGGTTGCCGGGGAGCTGTTTTTT
once TRBJ1-1 TRBD1 TRBV5-1 CASRDRALDAEAFF TGCGCCAGCAGGGACAGGGCGCTGGACGCTGAAGCTTTCTTT
NA TRBJ1-6 TRBD1 TRBV10-3 CAISESTLDRRLRPLHF TGTGCCATCAGTGAGTCGACGTTGGACAGGCGGCTCCGGCCCCTCCACTTT
few TRBJ1-1 NA TRBV6-1 CASSEVGNTEAFF TGTGCCAGCAGTGAAGTCGGGAACACTGAAGCTTTCTTT
NA TRBJ1-2 NA TRBV6-6 CASRRGGAGLGYTF TGTGCCAGCAGACGGGGGGGCGCGGGATTAGGCTACACCTTC
many TRBJ1-3 NA TRBV19 CASSIDSGGNTIYF TGTGCCAGTAGTATAGATTCGGGAGGAAACACCATATATTTT
NA TRBJ2-5 NA TRBV2 CASSGLSRKETQYF TGTGCCAGCAGTGGACTCTCTAGGAAAGAGACCCAGTACTTC
few TRBJ1-4 NA TRBV5-1 CASSLASGFRGEKLFF TGCGCCAGCAGCTTGGCTTCAGGCTTTAGGGGGGAAAAACTGTTTTTT
NA TRBJ1-1 TRBD1 TRBV10-3 CAISGSAGTGGTEAFF TGTGCCATCAGTGGCTCAGCCGGGACAGGCGGCACTGAAGCTTTCTTT
NA TRBJ2-3 NA TRBV29-1 CSVEDSWTDTQYF TGCAGCGTTGAAGATAGTTGGACAGATACGCAGTATTTT
NA TRBJ2-7 TRBD2 TRBV9 CASSVSGGGEQYF TGTGCCAGCAGCGTATCCGGGGGGGGCGAGCAGTACTTC